The 27 T cell receptor beta chains in this list originate from one sample, sequenced in a study of blood T cell repertoires in COVID-19. Repertoires were generated with immunoSEQ multiplex PCR, while TCRdb's copy carries only in-frame clones and drops some. The sample includes around 100,000 clones, approximately 88% of them seen just once. The material sequenced was peripheral blood. The source of these receptors is a woman aged 70-85 years with acute or convalescent COVID-19.

The chain employs TRBV6-6 and TRBJ2-1, with 7 bases aligning to TRBD2. The trim removed 7 bases at V and 9 bases at J, leaving 12 bases unmatched. Germline assignment: CDR1 MNHNY and CDR2 SVGAGI (reference sequence). This CDR3 spans 14 amino acids. CDR3 sequence (DNA): TGTGCCAGCAAAGGCGGGAGCTCCGCGGGTGAGCAGTTCTTC. This sequence encodes CASKGGSSAGEQFF.

J is TRBJ1-5 and V is TRBV6-5; TRBD1 is a possible D gene (6 bases). CDR1 and CDR2 (germline): MNHEY, SVGAGI. The V gene lost 9 bases and the J gene lost 5 bases, with 14 bases spanning the gap. The CDR3 consists of 13 residues. CDR3 amino acids: CASSDRYYQPQHF. The CDR3 coding sequence is TGTGCCAGTTCGGACAGATACTATCAGCCCCAGCATTTT.

The genes are TRBV3-1 (or the pseudogene TRBV3-2) and TRBJ2-3, with D tentatively TRBD2 (5 bases). Trimming pared 0 bases from V and 2 bases from J, leaving 9 bases between. The CDR3 consists of 15 residues. Germline assignment: CDR1 LGHDT and CDR2 YNNKEL (reference sequence). The CDR3 reads CASSQESSYTDTQYF. The CDR3 region has the DNA TGTGCCAGCAGCCAAGAGTCTAGCTACACAGATACGCAGTATTTT.

This rearrangement joins TRBV7-8 to TRBJ2-7, with TRBD1 identical over 11 bases. The CDR3 runs 15 residues. With 3 bases clipped from V and 3 bases from J, the junction kept 4 bases outside the gene matches. CDR1 is SGHVS, CDR2 FQNEAQ, per germline. The CDR3 spells CASSFRTGGSYEQYF. The CDR3, as DNA: TGTGCCAGCAGCTTCCGGACAGGGGGCAGCTACGAGCAGTACTTC.

The chain uses TRBV29-1 and TRBJ1-1, with D unresolved. This CDR3 is 13 amino acids long. Trimming left V 0 bases short and J 1 base short, with 6 bases between. The germline V gene encodes CDR1 SQVTM and CDR2 ANQGSEA. The CDR3 sequence: CSVEDGQNTEAFF. The CDR3 bases are TGCAGCGTTGAAGATGGCCAGAACACTGAAGCTTTCTTT.

V is TRBV24-1 and J is TRBJ1-3; no reliable D call. The CDR3 contains 14 residues. CDR1 is KGHDR, CDR2 SFDVKD, per germline. Trimming took off 4 bases at V and 2 bases at J, with 8 bases between the two ends. The CDR3 region has the DNA TGTGCCACCAGTGAGTCCGGGGCTGGAAACACCATATATTTT. It yields the protein CATSESGAGNTIYF.

This clone was seen only a few times. The chain links TRBV19 to TRBJ2-7, with TRBD2 as a possible D gene (5 bases). Germline V gives CDR1 LNHDA, CDR2 SQIVND (reference sequence). There are 15 residues in the CDR3. V lost 7 bases and J lost 2, with 18 bases in between. This CDR3 reads CASILHTGSPYEQYF. CDR3 sequence (DNA): TGTGCCAGTATTTTACACACGGGGAGTCCCTACGAGCAGTACTTC.

The CDR3 coding sequence is TGTGCCAGCAGCCCAGGACAGGGACCCTACGAGCAGTACTTC. Translation gives CASSPGQGPYEQYF. The chain combines TRBV9 with TRBJ2-7, with 8 bases lining up with TRBD1. Germline V gene lookup returns CDR1 SGDLS and CDR2 YYNGEE. The CDR3 extends over 14 amino acids. V shed 4 bases and J 2 bases; nucleotides not matched to a gene: 5.

The CDR3 bases are TGTGCTAGTGGTCCCGGGACAGGGTTTGATACGCAGTATTTT. This translates into CASGPGTGFDTQYF. The chain links TRBV12-5 to TRBJ2-3, with 9 positions matching TRBD1. J gave up 6 bases and V 5 bases, and 6 bases lay outside the gene matches. The CDR3 length is 14 residues. The germline V gene encodes CDR1 LGHNT and CDR2 FRNRAP.

The chain joins TRBV28 to TRBJ1-4, with D tentatively TRBD1 (5 bases). The germline V gene encodes CDR1 MDHEN and CDR2 SYDVKM. The CDR3 contains 15 residues. With 6 bases removed from V and 5 bases from J, the gap between germline ends came to 16 bases. CDR3 sequence (DNA): TGTGCCAGCAGGCCGTCGGGGGGGAGAAATGAAAAACTGTTTTTT. Its translation is CASRPSGGRNEKLFF.

The rearrangement uses TRBV30 and TRBJ2-3; 7 positions match TRBD2. This CDR3 has 15 residues. V lost 2 bases, J lost 3 bases, and 8 bases stayed unmatched. Looked up from germline, CDR1 is GTSNPN and CDR2 is SVGIG (reference sequence). The CDR3 nucleotides are TGTGCCTGGAGTCCCGTGGGGGGGTTTACAGATACGCAGTATTTT. Its protein is CAWSPVGGFTDTQYF.

The V call is TRBV19, the J call TRBJ2-2, with D possibly matching TRBD2 (6 bases). The CDR3 is made up of 16 amino acids. Trimming shortened V by 4 bases and J by 2 bases, and 14 bases separated the two germline ends. Germline V gene sequence: CDR1 LNHDA, CDR2 SQIVND (reference sequence). The DNA for the CDR3 is TGTGCCAGTAGTACAGCGGAGGGCGGCAACACCGGGGAGCTGTTTTTT. It translates to CASSTAEGGNTGELFF.

The rearrangement links TRBV4-1 to TRBJ1-5; D is possibly TRBD1 (5 bases). CDR3 length equals 15 residues. The V gene lost 4 bases and the J gene lost 0 bases, with 10 bases spanning the gap. Germline values: CDR1 MGHRA, CDR2 YSYEKL. CDR3 amino acids: CASSPAQGSNQPQHF. In DNA form, the CDR3 reads TGCGCCAGCAGCCCCGCCCAGGGTAGCAATCAGCCCCAGCATTTT.

For this clone: Here the CDR3 omits its conserved ending phenylalanine or tryptophan, so a read error is the likely source. The limits of the CDR3 on the DNA are not certain, so only TCRdb's listed CDR3 is given. The CDR3 loop reads CASSLFGQRLLL. The chain employs TRBV5-4 and TRBJ1-1; the table's D call, TRBD1, was not checked against the DNA. The CDR3 spans 12 residues, counting both ends. Per the germline V gene, CDR1 is SGHNT and CDR2 is YYREEE (reference sequence).

The V and J genes are TRBV27 and TRBJ2-3, with TRBD2 matching 11 bases. The CDR3 length is 17 residues. The ends lost 4 bases at V and 4 bases at J; junction bases unmatched: 10. Germline CDR1 reads MNHEY; CDR2 reads SMNVEV (reference sequence). The CDR3 sequence: CASSSSLAGDPPDTQYF. CDR3 sequence (DNA): TGTGCCAGCAGTTCCTCACTAGCGGGAGACCCACCAGATACGCAGTATTTT.

The chain recombines TRBV21-1 with TRBJ1-6; TRBD1, the D gene given by the table, was not confirmed from the DNA. TRBV21-1 is annotated as a pseudogene. The CDR3 has 18 amino acids. The CDR3 sequence is CADTGLGKQGLGNSPLHF. CDR3 in DNA: TGTGCCGACACCGGGTTGGGAAAACAGGGGTTAGGTAATTCACCCCTCCACTTT.

V usage is TRBV24-1 and J usage is TRBJ2-1, with D perhaps TRBD2 (5 bases). V shed 0 bases and J shed 7 bases, with 15 bases lying between them. CDR3 size: 16 residues. In germline, CDR1 is KGHDR, CDR2 SFDVKD. This CDR3 reads CATSDLAGPSQNEQFF. The CDR3 bases are TGTGCCACCAGTGATTTGGCGGGTCCTAGCCAAAATGAGCAGTTCTTC.

The chain recombines TRBV5-1 with TRBJ1-4; 9 nucleotides line up with TRBD1. The trim removed 4 bases at V and 4 bases at J, leaving 11 bases unmatched. In germline, CDR1 is SGHRS, CDR2 YFSETQ. There are 17 residues in the CDR3. The CDR3 loop reads CASSQGQGTLSNEKLFF. The CDR3 nucleotides are TGCGCCAGCAGCCAAGGACAGGGGACACTGAGTAATGAAAAACTGTTTTTT.

CDR3 bases: TGCGCCAGCAGACAGACCGGGGCCGGGGAGCTGTTTTTT. Protein: CASRQTGAGELFF. This rearrangement joins TRBV5-1 to TRBJ2-2; a possible D gene is TRBD2 (5 bases). Trimming took 5 bases from V and 6 from J, leaving 11 bases between them. CDR1 SGHRS and CDR2 YFSETQ come from the germline V gene. The CDR3 length is 13 residues.

The chain couples TRBV7-9 to TRBJ1-3, with D unresolved. Germline V gene data show CDR1 as SEHNR and CDR2 as FQNEAQ (reference sequence). The CDR3 totals 14 residues. V lost 5 bases, J lost 2 bases, and 10 bases lay in between. In DNA, the CDR3 is TGTGCCAGCAGCCCTGAGCCGGCTGGAAACACCATATATTTT. Encoded protein: CASSPEPAGNTIYF.

The chain is built from TRBV15 and TRBJ1-2, with 12 bases fitting TRBD1. V shed 1 base and J 8 bases; nucleotides not matched to a gene: 5. The V gene's germline CDR1 is LNHNV and CDR2 YYDKDF (reference sequence). CDR3 length: 15 residues. The CDR3 DNA reads TGTGCCACCAGCAGAGGGGTCGGGACAGGGGGCGGCTACACCTTC. It specifies CATSRGVGTGGGYTF.

The rearrangement uses TRBV4-1 and TRBJ1-5; D is possibly TRBD1 (5 bases). CDR3 size: 15 residues. Germline assignment: CDR1 MGHRA and CDR2 YSYEKL. Trimming removed 0 bases at V and 7 bases at J, with 13 bases between. The CDR3 bases are TGCGCCAGCAGCCAAGAGGGGCAAGCTTGGCAGCCCCAGCATTTT. Amino acid sequence: CASSQEGQAWQPQHF.

This clone has just a few counts. CDR3 bases: TGTGCCAGTCCCGACACGAACACCGGGGAGCTGTTTTTT. Amino acids: CASPDTNTGELFF. The chain employs TRBV28 and TRBJ2-2; no reliable D call. V lost 9 bases, J lost 0 bases, and 8 bases lay in between. The germline V gene encodes CDR1 MDHEN and CDR2 SYDVKM. CDR3 length: 13 residues.

The chain employs TRBV7-2 and TRBJ1-1; TRBD1 matches 11 bases. With V trimmed by 0 bases and J by 0 bases, 12 bases remained unmatched. The CDR3 is made up of 20 amino acids. Per the germline V gene, CDR1 is SGHTA and CDR2 is FQGNSA. In DNA form, the CDR3 reads TGTGCCAGCAGCTTAGCGGGGACAGGGGGGGTAAAAATGATGAACACTGAAGCTTTCTTT. This encodes CASSLAGTGGVKMMNTEAFF.

CDR3 bases: TGCAGCGTTTGGGAGGGGTCCTACAATGAGCAGTTCTTC. Its protein product is CSVWEGSYNEQFF. J is TRBJ2-1 and V is TRBV29-1; 7 positions agree with TRBD2. CDR1 is SQVTM, CDR2 ANQGSEA, per germline. This CDR3 has 13 amino acids. With 5 bases clipped from V and 1 base from J, the junction kept 2 bases outside the gene matches.

This chain uses TRBV5-5 with TRBJ2-2; weak D call: TRBD1 (5 bases). CDR3 length: 15 amino acids. With 0 bases removed from V and 3 bases from J, the gap between germline ends came to 9 bases. The germline V gene has CDR1 SGHKS and CDR2 YYEKEE (reference sequence). CDR3 nucleotide sequence: TGTGCCAGCAGCTTGGTCCAGGGCTACACCGGGGAGCTGTTTTTT. Protein product: CASSLVQGYTGELFF.

The V call is TRBV7-8, the J call TRBJ1-6; 7 nucleotides agree with TRBD1. CDR3 length: 14 residues. Germline CDR1 reads SGHVS; CDR2 reads FQNEAQ. Germline trimming cut 5 bases from V and 6 bases from J; bases unmatched to any gene: 4. The CDR3 loop is CASSLGTANSPLHF. In DNA form, the CDR3 reads TGTGCCAGCAGCCTCGGGACAGCTAATTCACCCCTCCACTTT.